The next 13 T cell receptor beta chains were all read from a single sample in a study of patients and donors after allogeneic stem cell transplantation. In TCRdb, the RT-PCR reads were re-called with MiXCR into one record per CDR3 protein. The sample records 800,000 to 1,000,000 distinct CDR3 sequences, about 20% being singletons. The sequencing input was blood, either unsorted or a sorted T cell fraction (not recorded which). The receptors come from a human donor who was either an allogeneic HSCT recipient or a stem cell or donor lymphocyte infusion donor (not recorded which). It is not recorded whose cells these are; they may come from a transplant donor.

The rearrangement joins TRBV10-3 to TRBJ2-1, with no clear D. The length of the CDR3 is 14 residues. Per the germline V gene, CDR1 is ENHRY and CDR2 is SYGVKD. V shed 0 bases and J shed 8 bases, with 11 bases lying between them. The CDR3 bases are TGTGCCATCAGTGAGTCGGCCAGGCTCGATGAGCAGTTCTTC. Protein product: CAISESARLDEQFF.

The CDR3 region is CASSQATELGEKLFF. CDR3 nucleotides: TGTGCCAGCAGCCAAGCGACCGAACTTGGGGAAAAACTGTTTTTT. The V and J genes are TRBV4-2 and TRBJ1-4; D remains unclear. V was trimmed by 1 base and J by 8 bases, leaving 14 bases between them. In germline, CDR1 is LGHNA, CDR2 YNFKEQ. CDR3 length: 15 amino acids.

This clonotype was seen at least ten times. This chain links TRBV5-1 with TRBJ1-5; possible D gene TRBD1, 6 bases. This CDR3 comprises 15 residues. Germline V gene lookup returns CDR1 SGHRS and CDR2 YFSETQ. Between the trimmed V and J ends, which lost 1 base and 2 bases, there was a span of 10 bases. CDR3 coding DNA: TGCGCCAGCAGCTTGACAGGGTCGGGCAATCAGCCCCAGCATTTT. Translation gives CASSLTGSGNQPQHF.

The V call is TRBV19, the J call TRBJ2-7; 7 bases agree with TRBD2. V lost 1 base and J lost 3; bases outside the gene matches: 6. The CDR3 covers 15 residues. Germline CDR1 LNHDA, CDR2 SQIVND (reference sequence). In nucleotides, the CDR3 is TGTGCCAGTAGTATAGGTGCGGGAGCTAACTACGAGCAGTACTTC. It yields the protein CASSIGAGANYEQYF.

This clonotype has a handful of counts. CDR3 sequence: CASSLVQYPYGYTF. In nucleotides, the CDR3 is TGTGCCAGCAGCTTAGTGCAGTACCCCTATGGCTACACCTTC. This chain uses TRBV7-3 with TRBJ1-2; no definite D call. The germline CDR1 and CDR2 sequences are SGHTA and FQGTGA. The CDR3 spans 14 residues. Between the trimmed V and J ends, which lost 2 bases and 4 bases, there was a span of 11 bases.

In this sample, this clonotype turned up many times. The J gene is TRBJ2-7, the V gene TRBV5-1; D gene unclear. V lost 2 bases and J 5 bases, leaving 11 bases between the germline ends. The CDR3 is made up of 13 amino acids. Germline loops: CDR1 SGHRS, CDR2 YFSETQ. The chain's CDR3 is CASSLTQRNEQYF. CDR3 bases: TGCGCCAGCAGCTTAACTCAGCGAAACGAGCAGTACTTC. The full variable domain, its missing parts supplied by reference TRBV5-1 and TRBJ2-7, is KAGVTQTPRYLIKTRGQQVTLSCSPISGHRSVSWYQQTPGQGLQFLFEYFSETQRNKGNFPGRFSGRQFSNSRSEMNVSTLELGDSALYLCASSLTQRNEQYFGPGTRLTVT.

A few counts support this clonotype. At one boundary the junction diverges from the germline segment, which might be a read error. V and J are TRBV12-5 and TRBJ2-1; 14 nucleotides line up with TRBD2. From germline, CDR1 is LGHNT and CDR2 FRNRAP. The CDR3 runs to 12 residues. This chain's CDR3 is CASGLGGLAGDF. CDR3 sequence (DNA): TGTGCTAGTGGTTTGGGGGGACTAGCGGGAGATTTC. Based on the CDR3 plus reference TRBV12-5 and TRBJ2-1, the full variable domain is DARVTQTPRHKVTEMGQEVTMRCQPILGHNTVFWYRQTMMQGLELLAYFRNRAPLDDSGMPKDRFSAEMPDATLATLKIQPSEPRDSAVYFCASGLGGLAGDFGPGTRLTVL.

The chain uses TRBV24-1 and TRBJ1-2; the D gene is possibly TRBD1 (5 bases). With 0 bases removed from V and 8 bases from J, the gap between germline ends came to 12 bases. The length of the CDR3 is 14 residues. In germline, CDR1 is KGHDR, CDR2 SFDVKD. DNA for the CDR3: TGTGCCACCAGTGATTTGACAGGCCTGGGAGGCTACACCTTC. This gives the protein CATSDLTGLGGYTF.

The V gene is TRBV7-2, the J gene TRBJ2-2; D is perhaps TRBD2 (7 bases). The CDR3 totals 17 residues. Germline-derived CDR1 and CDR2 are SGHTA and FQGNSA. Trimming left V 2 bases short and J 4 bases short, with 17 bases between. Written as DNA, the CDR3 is TGTGCCAGCAGCTTATGGATAGGGGGGGCATCCACCGGGGAGCTGTTTTTT. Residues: CASSLWIGGASTGELFF. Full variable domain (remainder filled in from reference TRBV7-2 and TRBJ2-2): GAGVSQSPSNKVTEKGKDVELRCDPISGHTALYWYRQSLGQGLEFLIYFQGNSAPDKSGLPSDRFSAERTGGSVSTLTIQRTQQEDSAVYLCASSLWIGGASTGELFFGEGSRLTVL.

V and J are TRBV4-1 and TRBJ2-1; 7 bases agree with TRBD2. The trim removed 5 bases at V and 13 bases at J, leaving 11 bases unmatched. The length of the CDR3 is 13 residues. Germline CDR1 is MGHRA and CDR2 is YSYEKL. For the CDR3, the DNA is TGCGCCAGCAGCTCCCTGAACGGGGGGAATCAGTTCTTC. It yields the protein CASSSLNGGNQFF.

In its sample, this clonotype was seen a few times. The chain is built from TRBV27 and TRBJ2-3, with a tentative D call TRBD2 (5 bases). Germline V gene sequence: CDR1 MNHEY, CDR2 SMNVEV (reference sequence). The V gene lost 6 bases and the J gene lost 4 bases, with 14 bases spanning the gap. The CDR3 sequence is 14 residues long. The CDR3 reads CASSLRGRADTQYF. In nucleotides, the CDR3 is TGTGCCAGCAGCCTTCGGGGTAGAGCAGATACGCAGTATTTT.

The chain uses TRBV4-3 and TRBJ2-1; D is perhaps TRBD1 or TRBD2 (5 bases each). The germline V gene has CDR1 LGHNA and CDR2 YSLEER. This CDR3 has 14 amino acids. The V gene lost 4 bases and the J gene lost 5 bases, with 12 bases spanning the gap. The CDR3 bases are TGCGCCAGCAGCCGGGGGATCGCGGACAATGAGCAGTTCTTC. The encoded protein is CASSRGIADNEQFF.

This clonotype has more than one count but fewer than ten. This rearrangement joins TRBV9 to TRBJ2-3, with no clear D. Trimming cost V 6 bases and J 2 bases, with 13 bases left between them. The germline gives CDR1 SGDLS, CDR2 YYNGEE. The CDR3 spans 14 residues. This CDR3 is CASNDGVPTDTQYF. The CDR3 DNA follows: TGTGCCAGCAATGACGGAGTCCCCACAGATACGCAGTATTTT.